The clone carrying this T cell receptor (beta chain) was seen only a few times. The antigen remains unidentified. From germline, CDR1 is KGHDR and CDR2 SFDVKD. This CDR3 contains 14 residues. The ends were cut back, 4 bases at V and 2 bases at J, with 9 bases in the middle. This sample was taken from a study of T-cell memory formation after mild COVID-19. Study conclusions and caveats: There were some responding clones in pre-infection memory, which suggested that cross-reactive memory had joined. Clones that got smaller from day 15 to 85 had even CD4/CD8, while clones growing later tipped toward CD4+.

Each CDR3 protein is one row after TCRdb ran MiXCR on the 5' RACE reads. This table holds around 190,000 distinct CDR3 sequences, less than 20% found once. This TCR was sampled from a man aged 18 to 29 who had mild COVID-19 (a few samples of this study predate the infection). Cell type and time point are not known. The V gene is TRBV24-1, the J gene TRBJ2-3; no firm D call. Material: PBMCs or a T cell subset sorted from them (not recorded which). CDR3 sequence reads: CATSDTAVTDTQYF. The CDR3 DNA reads TGTGCCACCAGTGACACGGCGGTCACAGATACGCAGTATTTT.